This TCR beta chain was sequenced for a study of technical replicates of blood from a handful of donors. TCRdb's copy holds only in-frame clones and misses some; the assay was immunoSEQ multiplex PCR. This sample has more than 65,000 clones; about 97% occur once, and the top ten carry around 0.31%. Looked up from germline, CDR1 is LNHDA and CDR2 is SQIVND (reference sequence). V lost 5 bases and J lost 5, with 10 bases in between. The CDR3 runs 13 residues. This chain uses TRBV19 with TRBJ1-5; D is undetermined. The sequenced material came from T cells isolated from PBMCs. This TCR came from a human donor in good health. This chain's CDR3 is CASSPNLDQPQHF. The DNA for the CDR3 is TGTGCCAGTAGTCCTAATCTGGATCAGCCCCAGCATTTT.